This is a list of T cell receptor beta chains from one sample in a study of T cells in Graves' hyperthyroidism and ophthalmopathy. One entry per CDR3 protein results from TCRdb running MiXCR on the multiplex PCR reads. The repertoire has approximately 520,000 distinct CDR3 sequences, less than 25% of them found once; the top ten carry roughly 10%. Specimen: blood. Receptors originate from a woman aged 25 to 39 with Graves' ophthalmopathy. Each CDR3 is given with its conserved first and last residue. Fields, in order: D gene, J gene, clone size, V gene, CDR3 DNA, CDR3 protein. D genes are given only for firm matches. Clone size is given for some rows only: seen once, a few or many times, or a class if the clone is expanded.

>TRBD1|TRBJ1-2|many|TRBV27
TGTGCCAGCAGTGACAGGGGTGATGGCTACACCTTC
CASSDRGDGYTF
>.|TRBJ1-6|.|TRBV28
TGTGCCAGCAGCCTCCGGCTCAGGGGTAATTCACCCCTCCACTTT
CASSLRLRGNSPLHF
>.|TRBJ2-2|many|TRBV5-1
TGCGCCAGCAGCAAGGAGAATGTGAACACCGGGGAGCTGTTTTTT
CASSKENVNTGELFF
>.|TRBJ1-1|many|TRBV18
TGTGCCAGCAGTGGAGGGGAGAACACTGAAGCTTTCTTT
CASSGGENTEAFF
>.|TRBJ1-1|.|TRBV12-3/TRBV12-4
TGTGCCAGCACCCACACACAGGGGAACACTGAAGCTTTCTTT
CASTHTQGNTEAFF
>.|TRBJ2-7|.|TRBV6-1
TGTGCCAACAGTCGCTGGACAGTAACCTACGAGCAGTACTTC
CANSRWTVTYEQYF
>.|TRBJ2-7|few|TRBV28
TGTGCCACCCTAGGACAGCGCTCCTACGAGCAGTACTTC
CATLGQRSYEQYF
>TRBD1|TRBJ1-1|few|TRBV19
TGTGCCAGTAGCCGGGACAGGAAGGTCTCCGAAGCTTTCTTT
CASSRDRKVSEAFF
>.|TRBJ2-5|many|TRBV4-3
TGCGCCAGCAGCCAAACCCCCGAAGAGACCCAGTACTTC
CASSQTPEETQYF
>.|TRBJ1-1|many|TRBV20-1
TGCAGTGCTCGGACACCGAACACTGAAGCTTTCTTT
CSARTPNTEAFF
>.|TRBJ1-1|few|TRBV18
TGTGCCAGCTCACCGGGGGGGGGCGATGGTTTCTTT
CASSPGGGDGFF
>TRBD1|TRBJ2-7|many|TRBV5-6
TGTGCCAGCAGCTTGCAGGGACAGGGAGACGAGCAGTACTTC
CASSLQGQGDEQYF
>.|TRBJ1-3|many|TRBV11-2
TGTGCCAGCAGCTTATTGGCAGGGCCAGACTCTGGAAACACCATATATTTT
CASSLLAGPDSGNTIYF
>.|TRBJ2-7|few|TRBV27
TGTGCCAGCAGTTTAATGCGTGGGGAAGTGTACGAGCAGTACTTC
CASSLMRGEVYEQYF
>.|TRBJ1-1|few|TRBV3-1
TGTGCCAGCAGCCAGTCCAGGGCCACTGAAGCTTTCTTT
CASSQSRATEAFF
>.|TRBJ1-2|many|TRBV4-2
TGTGCCAGCAGCCAGGCAGGGGAGATCTATGGCTACACCTTC
CASSQAGEIYGYTF
>TRBD1|TRBJ1-2|many|TRBV5-4
TGTGCCAGCAGCACGACAGGGTATGGCTACACCTTC
CASSTTGYGYTF
>.|TRBJ1-2|few|TRBV5-5
TGTGCCAGCAGCTTGGCCACATGGACAGACTATGGCTACACCTTC
CASSLATWTDYGYTF
>.|TRBJ1-5|.|TRBV10-3
TGTGCCATCAGTGAGTCAAGCGGGAATCAGCCCCAGCATTTT
CAISESSGNQPQHF
>TRBD2|TRBJ2-7|few|TRBV4-2
TGTGCCAGCAGCCCAACTAGCGGGAGGGCCTACGAGCAGTACTTC
CASSPTSGRAYEQYF
>TRBD2|TRBJ2-5|many|TRBV6-6
TGTGCCAGCAGTCCTAGCGGGGGGGGAGAGACCCAGTACTTC
CASSPSGGGETQYF
>TRBD1|TRBJ1-6|.|TRBV6-1
TGTGCCAGCAGGGCCGGGACAGTAGATTCACCCCTCCACTTT
CASRAGTVDSPLHF
>.|TRBJ2-7|many|TRBV20-1
TGCAGTGCTAGGGGGCAGGGGAAGGACGAGCAGTACTTC
CSARGQGKDEQYF
>.|TRBJ1-1|many|TRBV25-1
TGTGCCAGCAGTGAATCGCAGGGACTGAACACTGAAGCTTTCTTT
CASSESQGLNTEAFF
>.|TRBJ1-6|many|TRBV6-1
TGTGCCAGCCTTTATCCCCGCTCCTATAATTCACCCCTCCACTTT
CASLYPRSYNSPLHF
>.|TRBJ1-2|many|TRBV6-1
TGTGCCAGCAGTGAAACAGGGCCCTATGGCTACACCTTC
CASSETGPYGYTF
>.|TRBJ1-1|many|TRBV29-1
TGCAGCGTTAAAGGGCAGGCGGGAGGCTACACTGAAGCTTTCTTT
CSVKGQAGGYTEAFF
>.|TRBJ2-7|many|TRBV12-3/TRBV12-4
TGTGCCAGCAGTTTGGGGGGCCGTTCCTACGAGCAGTACTTC
CASSLGGRSYEQYF
>.|TRBJ1-2|once|TRBV7-2
TGTGCCAGCCGCTCGGGCGGGGGAAACTATGGCTACACCTTC
CASRSGGGNYGYTF
>.|TRBJ1-5|few|TRBV15
TGTGCCACCAGCAGAGATGGGGGGGTGATTCCCCAGCATTTT
CATSRDGGVIPQHF
>.|TRBJ1-1|many|TRBV28
TGTGCCAGCAGTTTAATTCAGGAGAGGGCTGAAGCTTTCTTT
CASSLIQERAEAFF
>.|TRBJ2-2|.|TRBV29-1
TGCAGCTCCCTGAGGGACCCGATGATCACCGGGGAGCTGTTTTTT
CSSLRDPMITGELFF
>.|TRBJ2-5|many|TRBV2
TGTGCCAGCAAAGGGGACAACCAAGAGACCCAGTACTTC
CASKGDNQETQYF
>.|TRBJ1-1|few|TRBV30
TGTGCCTGGAGTAAGGGACGGAACACTGAAGCTTTCTTT
CAWSKGRNTEAFF
>TRBD2|TRBJ2-3|.|TRBV11-2
TGTGCCAGCAGCCTCTCTAGCGGGAGGCTCACAGATACGCAGTATTTT
CASSLSSGRLTDTQYF
>.|TRBJ2-5|many|TRBV6-1
TGTGCCAGCAGTGAAGCCCAAGAGACCCAGTACTTC
CASSEAQETQYF
>TRBD1|TRBJ2-7|many|TRBV7-9
TGTGCCAGCAGCTTCCGGGACAGAGAGCAGTACTTC
CASSFRDREQYF